These 2 T cell receptor beta chains share one sample of origin, sequenced in a study of cytomegalovirus exposure and HLA in healthy donors. Primers for the PCR totalled 60 Vbeta and 13 Jbeta. The protocol was immunoSEQ multiplex PCR, while the TCRdb copy is restricted to in-frame clones and leaves out a portion. This sample's table reports approximately 170,000 clones. Sequencing was done on a sample of PBMCs. The receptors were gathered from a woman aged 18-29 years in good health and CMV-seropositive.

J is TRBJ2-3 and V is TRBV13, with TRBD2 identical over 9 bases. Looked up from germline, CDR1 is PRHDT and CDR2 is FYEKMQ (reference sequence). Trimming removed 5 bases from V and 3 bases from J; junction bases left unmatched: 9. The CDR3 consists of 16 residues. Written as DNA, the CDR3 is TGTGCCAGCAGCACCAGGGCGGGAGGGCATACAGATACGCAGTATTTT. Residues: CASSTRAGGHTDTQYF. Combining the CDR3 with reference TRBV13 and TRBJ2-3 gives the whole variable domain AAGVIQSPRHLIKEKRETATLKCYPIPRHDTVYWYQQGPGQDPQFLISFYEKMQSDKGSIPDRFSAQQFSDYHSELNMSSLELGDSALYFCASSTRAGGHTDTQYFGPGTRLTVL.

The chain uses TRBV6-1 and TRBJ2-3, with 14 positions matching TRBD2. Per the germline V gene, CDR1 is MNHNS and CDR2 is SASEGT. With 3 bases clipped from V and 3 bases from J, the junction kept 2 bases outside the gene matches. There are 16 residues in the CDR3. The CDR3 sequence: CASSDGTSGRTDTQYF. The CDR3 DNA follows: TGTGCCAGCAGTGATGGGACTAGCGGGAGAACAGATACGCAGTATTTT.